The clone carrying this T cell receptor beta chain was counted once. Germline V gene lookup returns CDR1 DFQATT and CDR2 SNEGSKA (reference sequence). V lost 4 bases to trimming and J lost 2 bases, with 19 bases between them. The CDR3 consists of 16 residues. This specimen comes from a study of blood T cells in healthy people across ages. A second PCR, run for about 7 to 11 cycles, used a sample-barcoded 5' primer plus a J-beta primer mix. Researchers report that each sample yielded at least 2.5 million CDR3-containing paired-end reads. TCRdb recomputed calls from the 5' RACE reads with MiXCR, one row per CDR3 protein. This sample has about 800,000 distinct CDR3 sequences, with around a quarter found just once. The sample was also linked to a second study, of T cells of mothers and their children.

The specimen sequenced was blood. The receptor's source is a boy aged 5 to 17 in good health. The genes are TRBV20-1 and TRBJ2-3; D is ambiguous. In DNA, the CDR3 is TGCAGTGCTATGGGTGAGGCCGCCTCACCCACAGATACGCAGTATTTT. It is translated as CSAMGEAASPTDTQYF.